The clone carrying this T cell receptor beta chain was observed at least ten times. The authors built TCR beta libraries using iRepertoire HTBI primers and Arm-PCR of CDR3 regions. TCRdb used MiXCR to reprocess the multiplex PCR reads, holding one entry per CDR3 protein. The profile shows hundreds of thousands of distinct CDR3 sequences, under 20% of them singletons. Time point described: newly diagnosed GD, antithyroid drugs for less than 3 months. PBMCs provided the RNA from which the TCR library was made. These data belong to a study of regulatory T cells in long-lasting Graves disease. Germline CDR1 is SEHNR and CDR2 is FQNEAQ (reference sequence). The CDR3 totals 16 residues. V was pared by 4 bases and J by 4 bases, with 7 bases of the junction left unmatched. Another study also made use of these data, one on T cells in Graves' hyperthyroidism and ophthalmopathy.

The sequence derives from a young woman with Graves disease. The chain joins TRBV7-9 to TRBJ2-7; 13 nucleotides align to TRBD2. The sequences come from peripheral blood mononuclear cells (PBMCs), collected at new diagnosis, from a patient treated with antithyroid drugs. In DNA, the CDR3 is TGTGCCAGCAGCTCGTGGACTAGCGGGAGCCCGTACGAGCAGTACTTC. Its translation is CASSSWTSGSPYEQYF.